These 8 T cell receptor beta chains were sequenced from one sample in a study of T cells in Graves' hyperthyroidism and ophthalmopathy. RNA transcripts provided the source from which TCR beta CDR3 regions were amplified. Carried out on the TCR CDR3, a first-round RT-PCR used the HTBI primer set. Using its own MiXCR run on the multiplex PCR reads, TCRdb lists one record per CDR3 protein. The sample lists around 660,000 distinct CDR3 sequences, just under 45% seen once, with less than 9% in the top ten. The source material was peripheral blood or thyroid tissue (not recorded which). Receptor source: an adult man with Graves' disease, either hyperthyroidism or ophthalmopathy (not recorded which).

The sample holds one count of this clonotype. The chain is built from TRBV29-1 and TRBJ1-2; tentative D call: TRBD1 (6 bases). CDR3 length: 13 residues. CDR1 and CDR2 from the germline V gene are SQVTM and ANQGSEA. V lost 7 bases, J lost 2 bases, and 14 bases lay in between. The DNA of the CDR3 is TGCAGCGGGGCACAGGGTGGGAACTATGGCTACACCTTC. Its translation: CSGAQGGNYGYTF.

This clonotype showed up just once. A much larger clone is a single base away; this may be a read error. The chain is built from TRBV29-1 and TRBJ1-6, with D unclear. Per the germline V gene, CDR1 is SQVTM and CDR2 is ANQGSEA. This CDR3 comprises 13 residues. The CDR3 spells CSVEDGYNSPLHF. The CDR3 DNA reads TGCAGCGTCGAAGACGGTTATAATTCACCCCTCCACTTT.

The gene calls are TRBV20-1 and TRBJ1-1; D gene ambiguous. V was trimmed by 4 bases and J by 4 bases, leaving 7 bases between them. The CDR3 loop spans 11 amino acids. Germline V gene sequence: CDR1 DFQATT, CDR2 SNEGSKA (reference sequence). CDR3 loop: CSATLGTEAFF. CDR3 nucleotides: TGCAGTGCTACGCTTGGCACTGAAGCTTTCTTT.

Notes on this clonotype: Relative to the germline gene, one junction end is altered; a read error may explain this. The chain joins TRBV7-9 to TRBJ2-5; maybe TRBD2 (6 bases). The CDR3 is made up of 17 amino acids. Germline CDR1 SEHNR, CDR2 FQNEAQ (reference sequence). The CDR3 region has the DNA TGTGCCAGCAGCCAAGATGGTCCGGCGGGGCTACAAGAGACCCAGCACTTC. Its protein is CASSQDGPAGLQETQHF.

The genes are TRBV6-5 and TRBJ2-7, with TRBD2 identical over 7 bases. Germline trimming cut 2 bases from V and 0 bases from J; bases unmatched to any gene: 10. Germline values: CDR1 MNHEY, CDR2 SVGAGI. The CDR3 has 17 amino acids. This chain's CDR3 is CASSYPTTSASSYEQYF. As DNA, the CDR3 is TGTGCCAGCAGTTACCCAACTACTAGCGCGAGCTCCTACGAGCAGTACTTC.

This clonotype was observed at least ten times. At one of its ends the junction is not consistent with the germline gene, which may arise from a read error. This chain uses TRBV7-7 with TRBJ2-2; no definite D call. The CDR3 contains 12 residues. Per germline, CDR1 SSHAT and CDR2 FNYEAQ (reference sequence). The CDR3 DNA reads as TGTGCTAGCAGCTCCTTCACCGGGGAGCTGTTTTTT. Protein: CASSSFTGELFF.

The rearrangement links TRBV9 to TRBJ1-5; no clear D gene. Trimming removed 5 bases from V and 9 bases from J, with 15 bases in between. Looked up from germline, CDR1 is SGDLS and CDR2 is YYNGEE. There are 13 residues in the CDR3. The CDR3 bases are TGTGCCAGCAGTACAACAGCGGGAAGGCCCCAGCATTTT. This encodes CASSTTAGRPQHF. Full variable domain (rest looked up from reference TRBV9 and TRBJ1-5): DSGVTQTPKHLITATGQRVTLRCSPRSGDLSVYWYQQSLDQGLQFLIQYYNGEERAKGNILERFSAQQFPDLHSELNLSSLELGDSALYFCASSTTAGRPQHFGDGTRLSIL.

This clonotype showed up just once. The gene calls are TRBV12-3 or TRBV12-4 and TRBJ2-5, with 7 bases that match TRBD2. Losses at the gene ends were 5 bases for V and 5 bases for J; bases not matched to a gene: 14. The CDR3 sequence is 16 residues long. CDR3 in DNA: TGTGCCAGCAGTCCGGGAATAGCGGGCCCTCGTGAGACCCAGTACTTC. Protein sequence: CASSPGIAGPRETQYF.